This is a list of T cell receptor beta chains from one sample in a study of T cell responses to AZD1222 COVID-19 vaccine. Libraries were prepared by immunoSEQ multiplex PCR; TCRdb keeps only in-frame clonotypes and omits some of them. The sample yields 95,000 to 100,000 clones, about 89% seen once. Material: peripheral blood, obtained 28 days after the second AZD1222 dose. These receptors were collected from an adult who received the AZD1222 COVID-19 vaccine. CDR3s include the opening cysteine and the closing phenylalanine or tryptophan. A D gene is named only where the DNA matches it firmly. Clone size is given for some rows only: seen once, a few or many times, or a class if the clone is expanded.

j_call clone_size d_call v_call cdr3_aa cdr3_nt
TRBJ1-2 - TRBD1 TRBV7-8 CASSRTGGGYTF TGTGCCAGCAGCCGGACAGGGGGCGGCTACACCTTC
TRBJ2-2 - TRBD2 TRBV30 CAAPRGAGGLNTGELFF TGTGCCGCCCCGAGGGGGGCGGGGGGACTGAACACCGGGGAGCTGTTTTTT
TRBJ1-4 once TRBD1 TRBV9 CASSFRQGATNEKLFF TGTGCCAGCAGCTTCCGACAGGGAGCAACTAATGAAAAACTGTTTTTT
TRBJ1-4 - - TRBV18 CASSIRKTNEKLFF TGTGCCAGCTCAATCAGGAAAACTAATGAAAAACTGTTTTTT
TRBJ1-1 - - TRBV5-6 CASSGGPEAFF TGTGCCAGCAGCGGCGGCCCAGAAGCTTTCTTT
TRBJ2-2 - TRBD2 TRBV19 CASSAAVREWGELFF TGTGCCAGTAGTGCCGCCGTGCGGGAGTGGGGGGAGCTGTTTTTT
TRBJ2-5 - - TRBV7-9 CASGTGTETQYF TGTGCCAGCGGAACAGGGACAGAGACCCAGTACTTC
TRBJ1-3 - - TRBV27 CATRRLQSGGTGNTIYF TGTGCCACCCGGAGGTTGCAGTCGGGGGGGACTGGAAACACCATATATTTT
TRBJ2-5 - - TRBV9 CASSRGRSETQYF TGTGCCAGCAGCAGGGGGAGGTCAGAGACCCAGTACTTC
TRBJ1-4 - - TRBV18 CASSPEVPNEKLFF TGTGCCAGCTCACCAGAAGTTCCTAATGAAAAACTGTTTTTT
TRBJ1-6 - - TRBV6-5 CASSSYIRGSSPLHF TGTGCCAGCAGTTCATATATCCGGGGTAGTTCACCCCTCCACTTT
TRBJ2-2 - - TRBV10-3 CAISGEVNTGELFF TGTGCCATCAGTGGGGAAGTCAACACCGGGGAGCTGTTTTTT
TRBJ2-3 - TRBD1 TRBV6-5 CASSYSGQNTDTQYF TGTGCCAGCAGTTACTCGGGACAGAACACAGATACGCAGTATTTT
TRBJ1-1 - - TRBV2 CASSEFAGMNTEAFF TGTGCCAGCAGTGAATTCGCAGGGATGAACACTGAAGCTTTCTTT
TRBJ1-5 many - TRBV27 CASSLQGLGNQPQHF TGTGCCAGCAGTTTGCAAGGCCTCGGCAATCAGCCCCAGCATTTT
TRBJ1-2 - TRBD1 TRBV7-3 CASSSSGTEYAF TGTGCCAGCAGCTCATCCGGGACAGAGTACGCCTTC
TRBJ2-3 - - TRBV4-3 CASSLTLAGMQMGGDTQYF TGCGCCAGCAGCCTTACATTAGCAGGAATGCAAATGGGTGGAGATACGCAGTATTTT
TRBJ2-6 - - TRBV5-1 CASSFLGSSGANVLTF TGCGCCAGCAGCTTCTTAGGTAGCTCTGGGGCCAACGTCCTGACTTTC
TRBJ2-7 - - TRBV11-2 CASSKIRDGYEQYF TGTGCCAGCAGCAAAATCCGGGACGGCTACGAGCAGTACTTC
TRBJ1-1 - - TRBV27 CASSWDGNTEAFF TGTGCCAGCAGTTGGGACGGGAACACTGAAGCTTTCTTT
TRBJ2-5 - - TRBV19 CASSIRDKETQYF TGTGCCAGTAGTATCCGGGACAAAGAGACCCAGTACTTC
TRBJ2-3 - - TRBV5-1 CASSLEVGTDTQYF TGCGCCAGCAGCTTGGAGGTGGGGACAGATACGCAGTATTTT
TRBJ1-5 few TRBD1 TRBV3-1/TRBV3-2 CASSQNTGEGQPQHF TGTGCCAGCAGCCAAAATACAGGGGAAGGGCAGCCCCAGCATTTT
TRBJ1-2 - - TRBV15 CATSREGYGYTF TGTGCCACCAGCAGAGAGGGCTATGGCTACACCTTC
TRBJ2-3 once - TRBV3-1/TRBV3-2 CASSQEILGITDTQYF TGTGCCAGCAGCCAAGAAATTCTCGGGATAACAGATACGCAGTATTTT
TRBJ2-3 once TRBD2 TRBV11-2 CASSLQPSGRITDTQYF TGTGCCAGCAGCTTACAGCCTAGCGGGAGAATAACAGATACGCAGTATTTT
TRBJ2-7 - TRBD1 TRBV19 CASGPSGQNYEQYF TGTGCCAGTGGCCCATCGGGACAGAACTACGAGCAGTACTTC
TRBJ1-5 - - TRBV9 CASSVTANSNQPQHF TGTGCCAGCAGCGTGACAGCTAATAGCAATCAGCCCCAGCATTTT
TRBJ1-5 - - TRBV7-3 CASSPRENQPQHF TGTGCCAGCAGCCCACGAGAGAATCAGCCCCAGCATTTT
TRBJ2-2 - - TRBV3-1/TRBV3-2 CASSRRTDTGELFF TGTGCCAGCAGCCGCCGGACAGACACCGGGGAGCTGTTTTTT
TRBJ2-1 - - TRBV5-6 CASSLAGNYNEQFF TGTGCCAGCAGCTTGGCCGGGAATTACAATGAGCAGTTCTTC
TRBJ2-1 - - TRBV4-2 CASSQTSDSEQFF TGTGCCAGCAGCCAAACAAGCGATAGTGAGCAGTTCTTC
TRBJ1-1 - - TRBV7-2 CASSKIRTAMNTEAFF TGTGCCAGCAGCAAGATCCGGACAGCAATGAACACTGAAGCTTTCTTT
TRBJ2-1 - TRBD2 TRBV6-1 CASSVRVSGGTLSVYNEQFF TGTGCCAGCAGTGTGAGGGTCAGCGGGGGGACCCTCTCTGTCTACAATGAGCAGTTCTTC
TRBJ1-1 - - TRBV2 CAISENTEAFF TGTGCCATTTCCGAGAACACTGAAGCTTTCTTT
TRBJ2-5 - - TRBV5-4 CASSPEGHLQETQYF TGTGCCAGCAGCCCAGAGGGACACCTACAAGAGACCCAGTACTTC
TRBJ1-6 - - TRBV6-1 CASSDLVRARSPLHF TGTGCCAGCAGTGACCTAGTTAGAGCGCGGTCACCCCTCCACTTT
TRBJ2-5 - - TRBV28 CASSWTAQETQYF TGTGCCAGCAGTTGGACAGCCCAAGAGACCCAGTACTTC
TRBJ2-3 - - TRBV29-1 CSVKGPFTDTQYF TGCAGCGTCAAGGGACCCTTCACAGATACGCAGTATTTT
TRBJ2-3 once - TRBV28 CASSFADTQYF TGTGCCAGCAGTTTTGCAGATACGCAGTATTTT
TRBJ1-6 - - TRBV2 CASSNQGSYNSPLHF TGTGCCAGCAGCAACCAGGGGTCGTATAATTCACCCCTCCACTTT
TRBJ2-7 few TRBD2 TRBV4-3 CASSETSGGNYEQYF TGCGCCAGCAGCGAGACTAGCGGGGGTAACTACGAGCAGTACTTC
TRBJ2-3 - - TRBV6-2/TRBV6-3 CASSYRLDSGSTDTQYF TGTGCCAGCAGTTATCGACTTGATTCCGGAAGCACAGATACGCAGTATTTT
TRBJ1-2 - TRBD1 TRBV6-4 CASSDSWTGGPYGYTF TGTGCCAGCAGTGACTCTTGGACAGGGGGCCCCTATGGCTACACCTTC
TRBJ1-1 few - TRBV6-1 CASSESWTVNTEAFF TGTGCCAGCAGTGAATCTTGGACAGTGAACACTGAAGCTTTCTTT
TRBJ1-1 - - TRBV7-9 CASSLGRLEAFF TGTGCCAGCAGCTTAGGGCGGTTGGAAGCTTTCTTT
TRBJ1-1 - - TRBV19 CASREPGQRTEAFF TGTGCCAGTAGGGAACCGGGACAAAGGACTGAAGCTTTCTTT
TRBJ1-2 - - TRBV7-9 CASSHEYYGYTF TGTGCCAGCAGCCACGAATACTATGGCTACACCTTC
TRBJ2-3 - - TRBV9 CASSGGDSTDTQYF TGTGCCAGCAGCGGGGGGGACAGCACAGATACGCAGTATTTT
TRBJ1-2 - - TRBV7-9 CASSAYYGYTF TGTGCCAGCAGTGCTTACTATGGCTACACCTTC